The 10 T cell receptor beta chains below all came from one sample that was sequenced in a study of cytomegalovirus exposure and HLA in healthy donors. The PCR made use of 60 Vbeta and 13 Jbeta primers. Only in-frame clones appear in the TCRdb table, and some are missing; sequencing was by immunoSEQ multiplex PCR. The sample lists some 180,000 clones, 70% to 80% occurring once. Sequencing used PBMCs. These receptors were collected from a woman aged 60 to 75 in good health and CMV-seropositive.

V usage is TRBV5-1 and J usage is TRBJ2-4, with D perhaps matching TRBD2 (6 bases). Germline V gene lookup returns CDR1 SGHRS and CDR2 YFSETQ. V was clipped by 0 bases and J by 12 bases, with 13 bases between them. CDR3 length: 13 amino acids. The CDR3 nucleotides are TGCGCCAGCAGCTTGGAGTCGGGAGACAGTCAGTACTTC. It specifies CASSLESGDSQYF. The full variable domain, completed using reference TRBV5-1 and TRBJ2-4, is KAGVTQTPRYLIKTRGQQVTLSCSPISGHRSVSWYQQTPGQGLQFLFEYFSETQRNKGNFPGRFSGRQFSNSRSEMNVSTLELGDSALYLCASSLESGDSQYFGAGTRLSVL.

The gene calls are TRBV5-6 and TRBJ1-5; D is possibly TRBD1 (6 bases). Trimming removed 1 base from V and 2 bases from J, with 10 bases in between. The CDR3 contains 15 residues. The germline V gene encodes CDR1 SGHDT and CDR2 YYEEEE. The CDR3, as DNA: TGTGCCAGCAGCTTGCATGCAGGGGGCAATCAGCCCCAGCATTTT. This sequence encodes CASSLHAGGNQPQHF.

The rearrangement links TRBV5-5 to TRBJ2-7, with 8 bases identical to TRBD2. The CDR3 runs 14 residues. Germline trimming cut 4 bases from V and 3 bases from J; bases unmatched to any gene: 6. The germline gives CDR1 SGHKS, CDR2 YYEKEE (reference sequence). The CDR3 sequence: CASSPRSGSYEQYF. DNA of the CDR3: TGTGCCAGCAGCCCACGCAGCGGGAGCTACGAGCAGTACTTC. The variable domain in full, completed from reference TRBV5-5 and TRBJ2-7, reads DAGVTQSPTHLIKTRGQQVTLRCSPISGHKSVSWYQQVLGQGPQFIFQYYEKEERGRGNFPDRFSARQFPNYSSELNVNALLLGDSALYLCASSPRSGSYEQYFGPGTRLTVT.

The chain has TRBV5-1 and TRBJ2-7; 7 bases fit TRBD2. CDR1 and CDR2 from the germline V gene are SGHRS and YFSETQ. Trimming cost V 0 bases and J 4 bases; bases outside gene matches: 7. CDR3 length: 15 amino acids. In DNA form, the CDR3 reads TGCGCCAGCAGCTTGGGTTCTAGCGGAGGTTACGAGCAGTACTTC. Residues: CASSLGSSGGYEQYF.

The chain links TRBV27 to TRBJ1-5; 9 bases are shared with TRBD1. Per the germline V gene, CDR1 is MNHEY and CDR2 is SMNVEV (reference sequence). There are 14 residues in the CDR3. Trimming took 0 bases from V and 15 from J; bases not matched to a gene: 9. The chain's CDR3 is CASSLSRGTGNRHF. The CDR3 region has the DNA TGTGCCAGCAGTTTATCCCGAGGGACAGGGAATAGGCATTTT.

The V call is TRBV7-6, the J call TRBJ1-3, with 9 bases fitting TRBD1. Germline-derived CDR1 and CDR2 are SGHVS and FNYEAQ. V shed 5 bases and J 2 bases; nucleotides not matched to a gene: 4. The CDR3 extends over 15 amino acids. The CDR3 DNA reads TGTGCCAGCAGCGAGGGACAGGGCACTGGAAACACCATATATTTT. Its protein product is CASSEGQGTGNTIYF.

The table lists this clone with a count of one. DNA for the CDR3: TGTGCCAGCAGCGTAGGACAGGGGGGTACCTCTGGAAACACCATATATTTT. This sequence encodes CASSVGQGGTSGNTIYF. The chain uses TRBV9 and TRBJ1-3, with 9 bases matching TRBD1. The germline CDR1 and CDR2 sequences are SGDLS and YYNGEE. The junction had 4 bases not matched to a gene; V was cut back by 0 bases and J by 0 bases. The CDR3 consists of 17 residues.

The V call is TRBV9, the J call TRBJ2-5; 9 bases line up with TRBD1. Per germline, CDR1 SGDLS and CDR2 YYNGEE. The trim removed 2 bases at V and 3 bases at J, leaving 2 bases unmatched. The length of the CDR3 is 14 residues. The chain's CDR3 is CASSVRQGEETQYF. CDR3 in DNA: TGTGCCAGCAGCGTCCGACAGGGGGAAGAGACCCAGTACTTC.

J is TRBJ2-7 and V is TRBV30, with 9 bases matching TRBD1. The J segment lost 4 bases and the V segment lost 5 bases, leaving 6 bases of the junction unmatched. Germline CDR1 and CDR2: GTSNPN and SVGIG (reference sequence). The CDR3 contains 13 residues. This CDR3 reads CAWGGTGPYEQYF. CDR3 in DNA: TGTGCCTGGGGGGGGACAGGGCCGTACGAGCAGTACTTC.

This clone was counted a few times. The chain combines TRBV11-2 with TRBJ1-2, with TRBD1 matching 11 bases. After removal of 5 bases from V and 4 bases from J, the junction contained 9 bases not matched to a gene. This CDR3 region has 16 residues. CDR1 SGHAT and CDR2 FQNNGV come from the germline V gene. This CDR3 is CASSPGGQGGVYGYTF. The CDR3, as DNA: TGTGCCAGCAGCCCAGGGGGACAGGGGGGAGTCTATGGCTACACCTTC.